This is a list of T cell receptor beta chains from one sample in a study of identical twins. TCRdb redid the calling of the 5' RACE reads with MiXCR, one entry per CDR3 protein. The data contain about 890,000 distinct CDR3 sequences, about 12% of them seen just once; the ten biggest clones take up around 1.5%. These sequences were also reported in another study, on yellow fever vaccine responses in identical twins.

Sequenced: PBMCs. The origin of the receptors is a woman under 30 in good health. The CDR3 runs from the conserved cysteine through the conserved F or W. Part of the rows lack a size; the others show once, few, many or a class for expanded clones.

CDR3 | J | size | V
CASIHRSSYNEQFF | TRBJ2-1 | NA | TRBV12-3/TRBV12-4
CAGNRGIDSPLHF | TRBJ1-6 | few | TRBV28
CSARDSFSTDTQYF | TRBJ2-3 | many | TRBV20-1
CSARVVDTQYF | TRBJ2-3 | few | TRBV20-1
CASSVAGLAGYNEQFF | TRBJ2-1 | NA | TRBV9
CASSSFEGYTF | TRBJ1-2 | few | TRBV12-3/TRBV12-4
CASSLVRTDTEAFF | TRBJ1-1 | few | TRBV12-3/TRBV12-4
CASSLRPTGILNGYTF | TRBJ1-2 | many | TRBV28
CASSLGTSGGSSYNEQFF | TRBJ2-1 | many | TRBV5-5
CASSVGSGTTNYGYTF | TRBJ1-2 | few | TRBV9
CASSLDRNYNEQFF | TRBJ2-1 | NA | TRBV5-1